The 11 T cell receptor beta chains below come from one sample, sequenced in a study of blood T cells in healthy people across ages. A sample-barcoded 5' primer and a J-beta primer mix were used in a second PCR of about 7 to 12 cycles. Each CDR3 protein gets one entry after TCRdb re-called the 5' RACE reads with MiXCR. The sample lists 1.2 million to 1.5 million distinct CDR3 sequences; 59% were seen once. Sequences were obtained from blood. These receptors were taken from a man between 18 and 29 years old in good health.

The chain couples TRBV5-1 to TRBJ2-3; 11 bases are shared with TRBD1. The CDR3 is 17 amino acids. Per the germline V gene, CDR1 is SGHRS and CDR2 is YFSETQ. With 0 bases clipped from V and 0 bases from J, the junction kept 3 bases outside the gene matches. CDR3 in amino acids: CASSLGDRGKSTDTQYF. CDR3 DNA sequence: TGCGCCAGCAGCTTGGGGGACAGGGGGAAGAGCACAGATACGCAGTATTTT.

This chain links TRBV4-1 with TRBJ2-3, with 10 bases lining up with TRBD2. V lost 10 bases and J lost 3; bases outside the gene matches: 7. This CDR3 comprises 14 residues. Looked up from germline, CDR1 is MGHRA and CDR2 is YSYEKL. CDR3 loop: CATFSGRPTDTQYF. In nucleotides, the CDR3 is TGCGCCACCTTTAGCGGGAGGCCTACAGATACGCAGTATTTT.

The chain carries TRBV20-1 and TRBJ2-7; D unclear. The J call is doubtful: the DNA matches TRBJ2-5 better. Germline CDR1 is DFQATT and CDR2 is SNEGSKA (reference sequence). This CDR3 spans 14 amino acids. The CDR3 reads CSARGSRSRETQYF. In DNA, the CDR3 is TGCAGTGCTAGAGGTAGTCGCAGTAGGGAGACCCAGTACTTC.

The rearrangement joins TRBV27 to TRBJ2-5; the match to TRBD2 covers 7 bases. The germline CDR1 and CDR2 sequences are MNHEY and SMNVEV (reference sequence). Losses at the gene ends were 2 bases for V and 9 bases for J; bases not matched to a gene: 9. The CDR3 runs to 14 residues. CDR3 nucleotides: TGTGCCAGCAGTTTAGATCGGCGGGAGCGGGCCCAGTACTTC. This codes for CASSLDRRERAQYF.

The rearrangement joins TRBV7-6 to TRBJ2-3, with TRBD2 identical over 9 bases. The CDR3 spans 15 residues. Germline V lookup: CDR1 SGHVS, CDR2 FNYEAQ. The trim removed 4 bases at V and 0 bases at J, leaving 2 bases unmatched. CDR3 bases: TGTGCCAGCAGCTATACTAGCGGGAGCACAGATACGCAGTATTTT. Translating gives CASSYTSGSTDTQYF.

CDR3 DNA sequence: TGTGCCAGCAGCCAAGAATCTGCGGGAGGGCCCTACAATGAGCAGTTCTTC. It encodes CASSQESAGGPYNEQFF. The chain carries TRBV4-2 and TRBJ2-1; 9 positions agree with TRBD2. The germline CDR1 and CDR2 sequences are LGHNA and YNFKEQ. This CDR3 is built from 17 residues. After removal of 0 bases from V and 2 bases from J, the junction contained 5 bases not matched to a gene.

This clonotype was counted only a few times. The chain has TRBV5-1 and TRBJ2-1; no clear D gene. The CDR3 loop spans 15 amino acids. Trimming cost V 0 bases and J 1 base, with 8 bases left between them. Germline lookup yields CDR1 SGHRS and CDR2 YFSETQ. This chain's CDR3 is CASSLDFPSYNEQFF. Written as DNA, the CDR3 is TGCGCCAGCAGCTTGGACTTTCCTTCCTACAATGAGCAGTTCTTC.

This chain connects TRBV20-1 to TRBJ1-5; D ambiguous. Germline CDR1 DFQATT, CDR2 SNEGSKA (reference sequence). The CDR3 totals 10 residues. The CDR3 sequence is CRISGQPQHF. The CDR3 coding sequence is TGCAGAATTTCCGGTCAGCCCCAGCATTTT.

The chain has TRBV29-1 and TRBJ1-1; D call uncertain. Germline V gives CDR1 SQVTM, CDR2 ANQGSEA. Trimming shortened V by 4 bases and J by 5 bases, and 11 bases separated the two germline ends. CDR3 length equals 12 residues. CDR3 nucleotide sequence: TGCAGCGTTGTACTCACTCAAACTGAAGCTTTCTTT. Amino acid sequence: CSVVLTQTEAFF.

This clonotype has more than one count but fewer than ten. This chain uses TRBV5-1 with TRBJ2-1; D possibly corresponds to TRBD1 (5 bases). CDR1 and CDR2 (germline): SGHRS, YFSETQ. The V end lost 7 bases, the J end lost 9 bases, and 14 bases lay between the germline ends. This CDR3 spans 12 amino acids. The CDR3 loop reads CASRLGPTEQFF. The CDR3 bases are TGCGCCAGCCGCCTGGGGCCTACTGAGCAGTTCTTC.

The chain is built from TRBV20-1 and TRBJ1-2; unclear D gene. The CDR3 loop spans 14 amino acids. Germline CDR1 and CDR2: DFQATT and SNEGSKA (reference sequence). The V gene lost 0 bases and the J gene lost 7 bases, with 15 bases spanning the gap. In DNA, the CDR3 is TGCAGTGCTAGAGATGAGCGACAACATGGTGGCTACACCTTC. Protein sequence: CSARDERQHGGYTF.